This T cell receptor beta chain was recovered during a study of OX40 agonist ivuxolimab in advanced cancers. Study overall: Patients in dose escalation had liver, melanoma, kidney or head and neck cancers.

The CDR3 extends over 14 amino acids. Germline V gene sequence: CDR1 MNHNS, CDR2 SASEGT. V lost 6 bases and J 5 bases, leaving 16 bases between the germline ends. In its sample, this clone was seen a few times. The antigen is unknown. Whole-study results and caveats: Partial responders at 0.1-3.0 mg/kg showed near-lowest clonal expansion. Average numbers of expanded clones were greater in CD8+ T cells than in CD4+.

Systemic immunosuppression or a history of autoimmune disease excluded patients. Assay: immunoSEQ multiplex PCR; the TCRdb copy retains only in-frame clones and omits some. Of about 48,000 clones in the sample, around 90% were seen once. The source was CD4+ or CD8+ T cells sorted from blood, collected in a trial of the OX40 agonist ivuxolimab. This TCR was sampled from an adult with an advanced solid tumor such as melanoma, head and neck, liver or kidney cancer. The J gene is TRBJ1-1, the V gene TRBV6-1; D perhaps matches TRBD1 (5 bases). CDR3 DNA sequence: TGTGCCAGCAGCCGTGGGGGGAGTTTGACTGAAGCTTTCTTT. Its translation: CASSRGGSLTEAFF.